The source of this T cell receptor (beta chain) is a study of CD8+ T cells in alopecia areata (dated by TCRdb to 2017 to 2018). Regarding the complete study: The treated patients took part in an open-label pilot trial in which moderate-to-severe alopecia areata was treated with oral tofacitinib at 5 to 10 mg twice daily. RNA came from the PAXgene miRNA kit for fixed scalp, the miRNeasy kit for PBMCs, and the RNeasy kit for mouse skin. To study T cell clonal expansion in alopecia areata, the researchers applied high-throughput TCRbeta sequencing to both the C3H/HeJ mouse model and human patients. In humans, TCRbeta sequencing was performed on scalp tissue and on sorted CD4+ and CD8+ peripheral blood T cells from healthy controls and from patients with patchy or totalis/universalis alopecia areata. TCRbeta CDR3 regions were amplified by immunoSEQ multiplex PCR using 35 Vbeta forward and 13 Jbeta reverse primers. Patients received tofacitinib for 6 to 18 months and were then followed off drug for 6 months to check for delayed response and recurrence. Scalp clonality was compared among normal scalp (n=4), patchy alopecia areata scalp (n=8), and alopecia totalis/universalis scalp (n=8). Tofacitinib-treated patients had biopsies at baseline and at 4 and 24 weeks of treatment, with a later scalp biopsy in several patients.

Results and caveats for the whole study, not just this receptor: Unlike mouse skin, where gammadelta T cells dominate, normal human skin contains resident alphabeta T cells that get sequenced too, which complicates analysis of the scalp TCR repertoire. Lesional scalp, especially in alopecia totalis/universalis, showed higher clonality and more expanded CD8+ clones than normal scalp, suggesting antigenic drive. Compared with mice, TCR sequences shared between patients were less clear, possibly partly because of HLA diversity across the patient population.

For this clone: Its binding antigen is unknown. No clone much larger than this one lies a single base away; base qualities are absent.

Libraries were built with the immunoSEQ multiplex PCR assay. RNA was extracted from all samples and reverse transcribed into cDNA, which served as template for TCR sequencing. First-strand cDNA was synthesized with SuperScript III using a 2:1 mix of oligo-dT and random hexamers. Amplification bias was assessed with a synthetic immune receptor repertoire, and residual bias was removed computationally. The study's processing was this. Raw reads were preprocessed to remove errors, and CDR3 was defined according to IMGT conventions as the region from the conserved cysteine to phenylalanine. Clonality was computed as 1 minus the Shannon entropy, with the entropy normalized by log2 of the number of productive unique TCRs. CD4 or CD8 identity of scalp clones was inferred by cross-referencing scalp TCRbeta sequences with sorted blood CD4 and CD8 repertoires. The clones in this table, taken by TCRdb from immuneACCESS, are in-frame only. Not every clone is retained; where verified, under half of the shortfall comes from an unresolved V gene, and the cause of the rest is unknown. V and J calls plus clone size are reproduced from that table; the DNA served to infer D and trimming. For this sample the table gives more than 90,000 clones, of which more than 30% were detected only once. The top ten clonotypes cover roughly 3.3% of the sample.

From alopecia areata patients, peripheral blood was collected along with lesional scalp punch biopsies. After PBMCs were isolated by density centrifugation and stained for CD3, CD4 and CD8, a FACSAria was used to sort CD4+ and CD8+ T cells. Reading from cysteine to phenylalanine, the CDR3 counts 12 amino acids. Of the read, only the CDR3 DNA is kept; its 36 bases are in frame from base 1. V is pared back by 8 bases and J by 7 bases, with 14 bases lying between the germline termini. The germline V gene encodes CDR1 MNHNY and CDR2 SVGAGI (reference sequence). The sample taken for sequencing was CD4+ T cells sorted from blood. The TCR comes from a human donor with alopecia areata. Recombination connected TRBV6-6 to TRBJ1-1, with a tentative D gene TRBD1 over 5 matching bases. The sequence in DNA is TGTGCCAGCCAGGGCAGCGCGAATGAAGCTTTCTTT. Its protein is CASQGSANEAFF.